This entry describes one T cell receptor (beta chain). TCRdb reprocessed the 5' RACE reads via MiXCR and lists one record per CDR3 protein. Here the sample spans 420,000 or so distinct CDR3 sequences, less than 20% being singletons. These data belong to a study of identical twins. V was clipped by 4 bases and J by 3 bases, with 8 bases between them. The V gene's germline CDR1 is SGDLS and CDR2 YYNGEE. There are 13 residues in the CDR3. This rearrangement joins TRBV9 to TRBJ2-1; D is undetermined. The sequenced sample consisted of naive T cells sorted from blood. This receptor was obtained from a man aged 45-65 years in good health. The CDR3 nucleotides read TGTGCCAGCAGCCAAAAGAACTACAATGAGCAGTTCTTC. Translating it yields CASSQKNYNEQFF.